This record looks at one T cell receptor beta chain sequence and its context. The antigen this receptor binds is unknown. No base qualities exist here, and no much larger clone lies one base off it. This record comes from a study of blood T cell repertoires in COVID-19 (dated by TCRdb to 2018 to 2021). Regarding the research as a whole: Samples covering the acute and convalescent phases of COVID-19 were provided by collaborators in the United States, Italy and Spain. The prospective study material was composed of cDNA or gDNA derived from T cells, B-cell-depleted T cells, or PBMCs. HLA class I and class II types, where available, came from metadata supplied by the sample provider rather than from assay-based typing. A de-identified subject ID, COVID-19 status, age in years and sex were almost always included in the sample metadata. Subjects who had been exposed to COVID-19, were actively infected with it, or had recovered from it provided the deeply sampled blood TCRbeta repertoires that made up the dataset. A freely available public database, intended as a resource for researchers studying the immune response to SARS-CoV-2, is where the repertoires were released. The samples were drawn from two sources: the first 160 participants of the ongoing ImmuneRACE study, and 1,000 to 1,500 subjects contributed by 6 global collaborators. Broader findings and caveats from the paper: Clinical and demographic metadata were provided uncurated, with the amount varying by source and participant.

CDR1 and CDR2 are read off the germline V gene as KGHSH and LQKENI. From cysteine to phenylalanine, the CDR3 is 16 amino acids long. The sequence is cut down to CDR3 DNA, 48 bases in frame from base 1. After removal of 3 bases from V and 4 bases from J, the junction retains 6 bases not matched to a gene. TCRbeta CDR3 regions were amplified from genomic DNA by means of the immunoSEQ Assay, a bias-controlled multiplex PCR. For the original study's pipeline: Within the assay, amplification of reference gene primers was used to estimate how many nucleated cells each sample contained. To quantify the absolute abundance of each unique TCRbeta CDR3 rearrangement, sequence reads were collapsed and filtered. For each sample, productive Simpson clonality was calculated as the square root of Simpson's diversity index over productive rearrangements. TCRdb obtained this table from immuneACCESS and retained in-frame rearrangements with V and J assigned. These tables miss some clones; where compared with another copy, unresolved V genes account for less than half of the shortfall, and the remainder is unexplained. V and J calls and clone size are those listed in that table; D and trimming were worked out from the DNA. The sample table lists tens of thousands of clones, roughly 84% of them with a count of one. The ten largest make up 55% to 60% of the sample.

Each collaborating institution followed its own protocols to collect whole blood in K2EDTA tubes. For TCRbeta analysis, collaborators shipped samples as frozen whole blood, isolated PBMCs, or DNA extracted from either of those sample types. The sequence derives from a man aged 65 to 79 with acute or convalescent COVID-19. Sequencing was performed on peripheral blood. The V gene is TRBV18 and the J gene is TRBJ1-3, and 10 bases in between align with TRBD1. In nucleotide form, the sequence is TGTGCCAGCTCACCCTCCGGGACAGGGGTAGGAAACACCATATATTTT. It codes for CASSPSGTGVGNTIYF.